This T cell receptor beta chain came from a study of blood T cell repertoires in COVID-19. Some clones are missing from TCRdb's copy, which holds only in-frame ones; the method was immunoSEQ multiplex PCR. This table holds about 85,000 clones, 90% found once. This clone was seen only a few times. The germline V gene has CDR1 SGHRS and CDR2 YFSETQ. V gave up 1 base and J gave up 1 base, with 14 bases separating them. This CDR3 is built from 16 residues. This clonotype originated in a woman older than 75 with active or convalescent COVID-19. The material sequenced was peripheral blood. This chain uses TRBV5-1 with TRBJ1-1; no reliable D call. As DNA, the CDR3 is TGCGCCAGCAGCTTGATGGCTTTATCTTCGAACACTGAAGCTTTCTTT. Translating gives CASSLMALSSNTEAFF.